This TCR beta chain was profiled in a study of blood T cell repertoires in COVID-19. At the level of the study: Samples taken during acute and convalescent COVID-19 were collected in the United States, Italy and Spain.

As processed by the authors: Amplification of reference gene primers provided the estimated nucleated cell counts. Using immunoSEQ multiplex PCR, the repertoire was profiled, and TCRdb retains in-frame clones only, with some absent. V, J and clone size derive from that table, while D and trimming were established from the DNA sequence. Of under 300,000 clones listed, around 87% are singletons. The CDR3 length is 15 residues. Trimming cost V 0 bases and J 4 bases, with 11 bases left between them. Germline lookup yields CDR1 MRHNA and CDR2 SNTAGT. Participants, roughly 18 to 89 years old, spanned about two dozen US areas. Recovery meant two consecutive negative NP/OP PCR tests, professional clearance, or resolved symptoms.

The chain combines TRBV6-4 with TRBJ2-3, with D maybe TRBD2 (5 bases). Specimen: PBMCs or T cells enriched from blood (not recorded which). The receptor comes from a woman in her late teens or twenties who had recovered from COVID-19. As DNA, the CDR3 is TGTGCCAGCAGTGACTCGTTGGCGGGCTCAGATACGCAGTATTTT. It encodes CASSDSLAGSDTQYF.